This T cell receptor (beta chain) was identified in a study of T cell repertoires in cytomegalovirus infection. MiXCR was run by TCRdb on the reads, yielding one entry per CDR3 protein. In the table there are about 830,000 distinct CDR3 sequences, approximately 29% of which are singletons. Concerning this clonotype: Its antigen remains unidentified.

The V and J ends lost 6 bases and 1 base respectively, with 21 bases between them. Germline-derived CDR1 and CDR2 are KGHSH and LQKENI. The length of the CDR3 is 17 residues. This sequence joins TRBV18 and TRBJ2-5; D call uncertain. Here the sequenced sample was cultured CD8+ T cells from PBMCs, taken from culture after CMV antigen stimulation. This TCR was sampled from a human donor in good health (CMV status not recorded). Some clones in this sample may be carry-over from other donors' samples. CDR3 nucleotides: TGTGCCAGCTCCCCCACGAACCCGACAAGAACCCAAGAGACCCAGTACTTC. Its translation: CASSPTNPTRTQETQYF.